These T cell receptor beta chains were read from a single sample in a study of T cells in Graves' hyperthyroidism and ophthalmopathy. TCRdb analysed the multiplex PCR reads with MiXCR anew, one entry per CDR3 protein. The data show about 320,000 distinct CDR3 sequences, approximately 17% seen once. Sequenced input: blood. Every receptor here comes from a man between 25 and 39 years old with Graves' hyperthyroidism. The CDR3 runs from the conserved cysteine through the conserved F or W. A D gene is named only where the DNA matches it firmly. Rows may omit the clone size; those that give it use once, few, many or a size class.

size	V	J	length	D	DNA	CDR3
NA	TRBV10-3	TRBJ2-5	15	TRBD2	TGTGCCACCGGGATAGCGGGACCCTCGGGAGAGACCCAGTACTTC	CATGIAGPSGETQYF
many	TRBV2	TRBJ2-1	14	NA	TGTGCCAGCAGCCCATCGACAGACGGGGACGAGCAGTTCTTC	CASSPSTDGDEQFF
NA	TRBV6-2/TRBV6-3	TRBJ2-5	13	NA	TGTGCCAGCAGTAACGGGGCGCAAGAGACCCAGTACTTC	CASSNGAQETQYF
few	TRBV30	TRBJ1-5	14	NA	TGTGCCTGGGAACAGGGATGGAGCAATCAGCCCCAGCATTTT	CAWEQGWSNQPQHF
few	TRBV5-4	TRBJ2-5	15	NA	TGTGCCAGCAGCTTGCCCCAGGGAGGCTTAGAGACCCAGTACTTC	CASSLPQGGLETQYF
many	TRBV12-3/TRBV12-4	TRBJ2-2	13	NA	TGTGCCAGCAGTTTTTCCGGGGCTGGGGAGCTGTTTTTT	CASSFSGAGELFF
many	TRBV2	TRBJ1-4	13	TRBD1	TGTGCCAGCAGGTTGAACAGGGGAGAAAAACTGTTTTTT	CASRLNRGEKLFF
many	TRBV7-8	TRBJ1-5	16	NA	TGTGCCAGCAGCCCCTTCGGGGCGGATAGCAATCAGCCCCAGCATTTT	CASSPFGADSNQPQHF
NA	TRBV5-6	TRBJ2-1	13	NA	TGTGCCAGCAGCCTCGGACAGCGAAATGAGCAGTTCTTC	CASSLGQRNEQFF
few	TRBV7-2	TRBJ2-2	16	NA	TGTGCCAGCAGCACGTCCGGGACACTCCTCGGAGGGGAGCTGTTTTTT	CASSTSGTLLGGELFF
NA	TRBV6-1	TRBJ2-7	13	NA	TGTGCCAGCAGTGAAGCATACTCCTACGAGCAGTACTTC	CASSEAYSYEQYF
many	TRBV18	TRBJ1-2	15	NA	TGTGCCAGCTCACCGGTACAACGCCCCGCCTATGGCTACACCTTC	CASSPVQRPAYGYTF
few	TRBV12-3/TRBV12-4	TRBJ2-2	14	NA	TGTGCCGGCAGTACCGCTGGGTATGGCGGGGAGCTGTTTTTT	CAGSTAGYGGELFF
NA	TRBV20-1	TRBJ1-5	12	NA	TGCAGTGCTATAGAAATCGGGGGGCCCCAGCATTTT	CSAIEIGGPQHF
NA	TRBV5-1	TRBJ1-6	16	NA	TGCGCCAGCAGCTTGGGTATGTCGGGACCCAATTCACCCCTCCACTTT	CASSLGMSGPNSPLHF